Here is one TCR beta chain with its context. The data derive from a study of blood T cell repertoires in COVID-19. About the study: Donors in the United States, Italy and Spain gave samples during acute or convalescent COVID-19. T cells, B-cell-depleted T cells, or PBMCs supplied cDNA or gDNA.

Per germline, CDR1 SGHDT and CDR2 YYEEEE. With V trimmed by 3 bases and J by 5 bases, 5 bases remained unmatched. This CDR3 spans 15 amino acids. The table came from immunoSEQ multiplex PCR; TCRdb's copy has only in-frame clones and leaves some out. The top ten hold 3% to 3.5% of the sample, which has 45,000 to 55,000 clones, roughly 88% seen once. The chain recombines TRBV5-6 with TRBJ1-6; 7 bases agree with TRBD1. The receptor was derived from a human donor in a cohort sampled during active COVID-19. The sequencing input was peripheral blood. CDR3 region: CASSYGTEDNSPLHF. The CDR3 bases are TGTGCCAGCAGCTACGGGACAGAAGATAATTCACCCCTCCACTTT.